The rows below give T cell receptor beta chains drawn from one sample of a study of memory B cells and T cells in multiple sclerosis. Sequenced by immunoSEQ multiplex PCR; TCRdb stores in-frame clones only, minus some. Of about 7,600 clones in the sample, about 60% are singletons; the top ten hold roughly a third. The sample taken for sequencing was memory (CD45RO+) CD8+ T cells from blood. The receptors shown here come from a human donor with multiple sclerosis. The CDR3 runs from the conserved cysteine through the conserved F or W. The D gene is left open where the match is weak. Not every row has a clone size; where given, it reads once, few, many or a size class.

D	V	J	size	DNA	CDR3
-	TRBV27	TRBJ1-2	once	TGTGCCAGCAGTTTATCGTTCAGGGCGTCCACTCCCTATGGCTACACCTTC	CASSLSFRASTPYGYTF
-	TRBV10-2	TRBJ1-1	-	TGCGCCAGCAGTCTAGAGACAGGTGGGGGGGAGAACACTGAAGCTTTCTTT	CASSLETGGGENTEAFF
TRBD2	TRBV18	TRBJ2-3	-	TGTGCCAGCTCAGTCGGACTAGCGGGAGCCGCAGATACGCAGTATTTT	CASSVGLAGAADTQYF
-	TRBV2	TRBJ1-2	-	TGTGCCAGCAGTCCGTGGGGCGGCTATGGCTACACCTTC	CASSPWGGYGYTF
-	TRBV7-9	TRBJ2-2	few	TGTGCCAGCAGCCAGGGACACCCCGGGGAGCTGTTTTTT	CASSQGHPGELFF
-	TRBV6-6	TRBJ1-1	-	TGTGCCAGCAGCACTGACAAGGGGCAGGTCACTGAAGCTTTCTTT	CASSTDKGQVTEAFF
-	TRBV10-3	TRBJ2-7	-	TGTGCCATCAGTGAGTCTCAGGCGAGCTCCTACGAGCAGTACTTC	CAISESQASSYEQYF
-	TRBV15	TRBJ2-7	large	TGTGCCACCAGCACCTCAGGGGGGAACTACGAGCAGTACTTC	CATSTSGGNYEQYF
-	TRBV2	TRBJ1-2	once	TGTGCCAGCAGGGACATCTATGGCTACACCTTC	CASRDIYGYTF
-	TRBV4-1	TRBJ1-1	-	TGCGCCAGCCAGGCGGACAGCACCACTGAAGCTTTCTTT	CASQADSTTEAFF
-	TRBV9	TRBJ2-3	-	TGTGCCAGCAGCGTCCGGGATATGGAGGGAGATACGCAGTATTTT	CASSVRDMEGDTQYF